The 24 T cell receptor beta chains in this list originate from one sample, sequenced in a study of blood T cell repertoires in COVID-19. TCRdb keeps only in-frame clones here, not all; method: immunoSEQ multiplex PCR. The data hold around 100,000 clones, with around 83% observed a single time. Sequencing was carried out using peripheral blood. The receptor set was obtained from a man between 65 and 85 years old with acute or convalescent COVID-19.

V gene TRBV2 combines with J gene TRBJ2-7; D is perhaps TRBD1 (6 bases). This CDR3 contains 13 residues. V was trimmed by 4 bases and J by 6 bases, leaving 13 bases between them. Germline values: CDR1 SNHLY, CDR2 FYNNEI. The CDR3 DNA reads TGTGCCAGCAGTGGGATGGCAGGGGCCGAGCAGTACTTC. Translated: CASSGMAGAEQYF.

This clone was counted a single time. The V and J genes are TRBV19 and TRBJ2-1, with 11 bases matching TRBD2. There are 17 residues in the CDR3. Germline V lookup: CDR1 LNHDA, CDR2 SQIVND (reference sequence). V gave up 5 bases and J gave up 6 bases; unmatched junction bases: 12. DNA of the CDR3: TGTGCCAGTAGTGACGGGGTAGCGGGGGGGCCGGTCAATGAGCAGTTCTTC. Translated, it gives CASSDGVAGGPVNEQFF. Together with reference TRBV19 and TRBJ2-1, the CDR3 gives the full variable domain: DGGITQSPKYLFRKEGQNVTLSCEQNLNHDAMYWYRQDPGQGLRLIYYSQIVNDFQKGDIAEGYSVSREKKESFPLTVTSAQKNPTAFYLCASSDGVAGGPVNEQFFGPGTRLTVL.

This clone occurred a few times. The chain employs TRBV6-5 and TRBJ1-1; TRBD1 matches at 7 bases. The CDR3 contains 15 residues. The V and J ends lost 0 bases and 3 bases, in that order; junction bases with no gene match: 4. Germline-derived CDR1 and CDR2 are MNHEY and SVGAGI. In DNA form, the CDR3 reads TGTGCCAGCAGTTACTCGGACAGGATTGACACTGAAGCTTTCTTT. Protein sequence: CASSYSDRIDTEAFF.

The chain uses TRBV6-5 and TRBJ2-3; perhaps TRBD2 as D (5 bases). The CDR3 sequence is 11 residues long. Germline CDR1 reads MNHEY; CDR2 reads SVGAGI. V was pared by 6 bases and J by 10 bases, with 11 bases between. The CDR3 is CASRSSRAQYF. The CDR3 nucleotides are TGTGCCAGCAGATCCTCGAGGGCGCAGTATTTT.

Worth noting for this clone: The identical CDR3 is also encoded by other nucleotide sequences in the sample. The V and J genes are TRBV3-1 (or the pseudogene TRBV3-2) and TRBJ2-3; D possibly corresponds to TRBD2 (5 bases). Trimming shortened V by 1 base and J by 3 bases, and 5 bases separated the two germline ends. CDR3 length equals 13 residues. The germline V gene encodes CDR1 LGHDT and CDR2 YNNKEL (reference sequence). This chain's CDR3 is CASSQAGTDTQYF. CDR3 nucleotides: TGTGCCAGCAGCCAAGCGGGGACAGATACGCAGTATTTT.

V is TRBV18 and J is TRBJ1-1; 7 positions agree with TRBD1. The V gene's germline CDR1 is KGHSH and CDR2 LQKENI. This CDR3 region has 15 residues. Trimming took 3 bases from V and 4 from J; bases not matched to a gene: 8. The CDR3 spells CASSPQRQGSTEAFF. As DNA, the CDR3 is TGTGCCAGCTCACCGCAGCGACAGGGAAGCACTGAAGCTTTCTTT.

The genes are TRBV6-5 and TRBJ2-3; 7 bases agree with TRBD2. The CDR3 has 16 residues. Looked up from germline, CDR1 is MNHEY and CDR2 is SVGAGI. The junction had 7 bases not matched to a gene; V was cut back by 0 bases and J by 4 bases. The chain's CDR3 is CASSYSIDAGADTQYF. As DNA, the CDR3 is TGTGCCAGCAGTTACTCGATTGATGCGGGAGCAGATACGCAGTATTTT.

The chain combines TRBV24-1 with TRBJ2-1; tentative D call: TRBD2 (6 bases). CDR3 size: 16 residues. V lost 3 bases to trimming and J lost 4 bases, with 15 bases between them. Per the germline V gene, CDR1 is KGHDR and CDR2 is SFDVKD. The CDR3 DNA sequence: TGTGCCACCAGTGATCCCCAGCGGGTGCAGTACAATGAGCAGTTCTTC. Translating gives CATSDPQRVQYNEQFF.

The chain couples TRBV9 to TRBJ1-1; 8 nucleotides match TRBD1. The germline CDR1 and CDR2 sequences are SGDLS and YYNGEE. The CDR3 totals 14 residues. V trimming: 4 bases; J trimming: 1 base; junction bases outside the gene matches: 3. CDR3: CASSTTGGNTEAFF. The CDR3 DNA sequence: TGTGCCAGCAGCACAACAGGGGGGAACACTGAAGCTTTCTTT.

This clone was seen once. The rearrangement joins TRBV6-5 to TRBJ1-5; D ambiguous. Per germline, CDR1 MNHEY and CDR2 SVGAGI. V dropped 6 bases and J dropped 6 bases, with 12 bases sitting between them. CDR3 length: 13 amino acids. The CDR3 here is CASRKTAGQPQHF. CDR3 sequence (DNA): TGTGCCAGCAGAAAAACGGCAGGTCAGCCCCAGCATTTT.

This clone was seen only once. V is TRBV2 and J is TRBJ1-6; a weak D match, TRBD1 (5 bases). The germline gives CDR1 SNHLY, CDR2 FYNNEI. The CDR3 loop spans 14 amino acids. Trimming shortened V by 7 bases and J by 9 bases, and 16 bases separated the two germline ends. The CDR3 bases are TGTGCCAGCACCGTCGACGGGGGGAGTTCACCCCTCCACTTT. This sequence encodes CASTVDGGSSPLHF.

This clone was detected a few times. The V call is TRBV9, the J call TRBJ1-3; the D is unclear. Trimming removed 0 bases from V and 0 bases from J, with 13 bases in between. Looked up from germline, CDR1 is SGDLS and CDR2 is YYNGEE. The CDR3 totals 17 residues. This chain's CDR3 is CASSVAPPLSSGNTIYF. CDR3 bases: TGTGCCAGCAGCGTAGCCCCCCCGCTTAGCTCTGGAAACACCATATATTTT.

V gene TRBV28 combines with J gene TRBJ2-7, with 7 bases aligning to TRBD2. This CDR3 region has 14 residues. The J segment lost 2 bases and the V segment lost 3 bases, leaving 4 bases of the junction unmatched. CDR1 is MDHEN and CDR2 is SYDVKM in the germline V gene. The CDR3 DNA reads TGTGCCAGCAGTTTGGGGGGAGGGCCCTACGAGCAGTACTTC. It specifies CASSLGGGPYEQYF.

This clone appeared a few times. The chain links TRBV19 to TRBJ2-7, with TRBD1 matching 9 bases. The V and J ends lost 2 bases and 3 bases, in that order; junction bases with no gene match: 5. The CDR3 is 15 residues long. Germline CDR1 reads LNHDA; CDR2 reads SQIVND (reference sequence). The CDR3 DNA follows: TGTGCCAGTAGTATAAAAACGGGACAGGGCTACGAGCAGTACTTC. Encoded protein: CASSIKTGQGYEQYF.

This sequence joins TRBV5-1 and TRBJ1-5, with D possibly matching TRBD1 (5 bases). CDR1 is SGHRS and CDR2 is YFSETQ in the germline V gene. The CDR3 contains 14 residues. V shed 2 bases and J shed 3 bases, with 9 bases lying between them. The CDR3 coding sequence is TGCGCCAGCAGCTTCGACAGCGCCAATCAGCCCCAGCATTTT. Protein product: CASSFDSANQPQHF.

This chain uses TRBV4-2 with TRBJ1-2; TRBD1 might be the D (5 bases). Germline CDR1 reads LGHNA; CDR2 reads YNFKEQ. The CDR3 runs to 14 residues. V dropped 0 bases and J dropped 3 bases, with 8 bases sitting between them. The CDR3 is CASSQEGGDYGYTF. The CDR3 DNA sequence: TGTGCCAGCAGCCAAGAGGGGGGGGACTATGGCTACACCTTC.

The gene calls are TRBV2 and TRBJ1-6; no reliable D call. Germline V gene lookup returns CDR1 SNHLY and CDR2 FYNNEI. CDR3 length: 13 residues. V was shortened by 7 bases and J by 6 bases, with 10 bases between the two germline ends. The CDR3 nucleotides are TGTGCCAGCATTGGTCAGGCTAATTCACCCCTCCACTTT. Its protein product is CASIGQANSPLHF.

This chain connects TRBV7-8 to TRBJ1-5; D unresolved. The ends were cut back, 3 bases at V and 2 bases at J, with 11 bases in the middle. From germline, CDR1 is SGHVS and CDR2 FQNEAQ. The length of the CDR3 is 15 residues. The CDR3 bases are TGTGCCAGCAGCTTCTCCCGGGGTGGCAATCAGCCCCAGCATTTT. Its translation: CASSFSRGGNQPQHF.

The V gene is TRBV5-1, the J gene TRBJ2-2; 10 nucleotides agree with TRBD1. Germline CDR1 is SGHRS and CDR2 is YFSETQ. This CDR3 contains 15 residues. J lost 4 bases, V lost 4 bases, and 4 bases had no gene match. In nucleotides, the CDR3 is TGCGCCAGCAGCACCGGGACAGGGGTCACCGGGGAGCTGTTTTTT. The encoded protein is CASSTGTGVTGELFF.

This clone has only a few counts. The rearrangement joins TRBV19 to TRBJ1-5; D remains ambiguous. Trimming took off 4 bases at V and 2 bases at J, with 12 bases between the two ends. This CDR3 spans 15 amino acids. Germline V lookup: CDR1 LNHDA, CDR2 SQIVND (reference sequence). As DNA, the CDR3 is TGTGCCAGTAGTACCATCGCGGATCGCAATCAGCCCCAGCATTTT. Protein product: CASSTIADRNQPQHF.

V usage is TRBV7-3 and J usage is TRBJ2-1, with 7 nucleotides matching TRBD2. Germline CDR1 SGHTA, CDR2 FQGTGA. V dropped 2 bases and J dropped 13; count of bases not matched to a gene: 11. The CDR3 extends over 14 amino acids. This CDR3 is CASSLWAGERSQFF. As DNA, the CDR3 is TGTGCCAGCAGCTTATGGGCGGGGGAAAGGTCACAGTTCTTC.

V is TRBV2 and J is TRBJ1-2, with 9 positions matching TRBD1. Germline V gene lookup returns CDR1 SNHLY and CDR2 FYNNEI. CDR3 length: 14 amino acids. V lost 6 bases, J lost 5 bases, and 7 bases stayed unmatched. The CDR3 region has the DNA TGTGCCAGCAGAGCCTCGACAGGGGGTTATGGCTACACCTTC. Translating it yields CASRASTGGYGYTF.

The rearrangement joins TRBV10-3 to TRBJ1-3; 8 positions agree with TRBD1. The CDR3 runs to 15 residues. V lost 4 bases, J lost 0 bases, and 2 bases stayed unmatched. Germline V CDR1 and CDR2: ENHRY, SYGVKD. The CDR3 is CAISGTGSSGNTIYF. The CDR3 nucleotides read TGTGCCATCAGTGGGACAGGGAGCTCTGGAAACACCATATATTTT.

The V gene is TRBV4-2, the J gene TRBJ2-5; unclear D gene. The CDR3 is 14 residues long. V lost 2 bases to trimming and J lost 5 bases, with 12 bases between them. CDR1 and CDR2 from the germline V gene are LGHNA and YNFKEQ. CDR3 residues: CASSQNLVGETQYF. In DNA form, the CDR3 reads TGTGCCAGCAGCCAAAACCTGGTCGGGGAGACCCAGTACTTC.